This T cell receptor beta chain was identified during a study of T cell responses to AZD1222 COVID-19 vaccine. The CDR3 consists of 15 residues. The V end lost 3 bases, the J end lost 0 bases, and 6 bases lay between the germline ends. CDR1 and CDR2 (germline): MRHNA, SNTAGT. Only in-frame clones appear in the TCRdb table, and some are missing; sequencing was by immunoSEQ multiplex PCR. In the table there are 95,000 to 100,000 clones, roughly 83% of which are singletons. Recipients boosted at about 4 weeks or about 12 weeks are pooled. This clone has a handful of counts. The source material was peripheral blood, sampled 28 days after the second AZD1222 dose. The clonotype was recovered from an adult who received the AZD1222 COVID-19 vaccine. This rearrangement joins TRBV6-4 to TRBJ2-6; D remains ambiguous. CDR3 bases: TGTGCCAGCAGTGAGGAGAGCTCTGGGGCCAACGTCCTGACTTTC. Residues: CASSEESSGANVLTF.